This T cell receptor beta chain was profiled in a study of regulatory T cells in long-lasting Graves disease. Study as a whole: Antithyroid drug intake by newly diagnosed Graves' patients had lasted under 3 months.

Documented time point: newly diagnosed GD, antithyroid drugs for less than 3 months. From PBMCs, RNA was extracted and then used to make the TCR library. As to this clonotype: Because the CDR3 is missing its conserved closing phenylalanine or tryptophan, this is likely a read error.

Researchers made TCR beta libraries by using iRepertoire HTBI primers and running Arm-PCR on CDR3 regions. Each CDR3 protein gets one entry after TCRdb re-called the multiplex PCR reads with MiXCR. The profile shows around 500,000 distinct CDR3 sequences, 15% to 20% of them singletons. V lost 7 bases and J lost 10, with 19 bases in between. CDR1 LNHDA and CDR2 SQIVND come from the germline V gene (reference sequence). This CDR3 is built from 13 residues. These sequences were also reported in another study, on T cells in Graves' hyperthyroidism and ophthalmopathy. That report adds: Most clonotypes expanded in thyroid above 0.001 were likewise present in blood.

This TCR derives from a middle-aged woman with Graves disease. The genes are TRBV19 and TRBJ1-1; a weak D match, TRBD1 (5 bases). Sequenced here: peripheral blood mononuclear cells (PBMCs), sampled at new diagnosis, from a patient treated with antithyroid drugs. CDR3 nucleotide sequence: TGTGCCAGTAACCTCGGGACGGCGAACGGAGCTTTCTCT. It translates to CASNLGTANGAFS.